This TCR beta chain was sequenced during a study of monozygotic twins with cystic fibrosis. General study findings and limits: Median Simpson clonality of approximately 0.0088 suggested naive T cells predominated. No link emerged between shared CDR3 counts and age, concordance or severity.

Turning to this clone: Its antigen remains unidentified.

CDR1 and CDR2 from the germline V gene are MDHEN and SYDVKM. This CDR3 has 14 amino acids. The V end was cut by 3 bases, the J end by 3 bases, with 9 bases between. Some clones are missing from TCRdb's copy, which holds only in-frame ones; the method was immunoSEQ multiplex PCR. This sample has some 35,000 clones, with more than 55% found just once. The chain links TRBV28 to TRBJ1-3; D is ambiguous. Sequenced material: blood. The receptor was derived from a girl aged 10-17 years with cystic fibrosis. The CDR3 bases are TGTGCCAGCAGTTTGGGCAGAGATGGAAACACCATATATTTT. Translation: CASSLGRDGNTIYF.